A single sample gave rise to the 16 T cell receptor beta chains below, sequenced in a study of tumor and adjacent non-tumor tissue in lung cancer. RNA was extracted from bulk tissue without any cell sorting. The library came from three nested PCR rounds adapted from ARM-PCR protocols. A single record per CDR3 protein comes from TCRdb applying MiXCR to the multiplex PCR reads. The data contain 100,000 to 150,000 distinct CDR3 sequences, about 66% of them singletons. Sequenced sample: lung tumor tissue. All receptors derive from a young man with non-small cell lung cancer.

This clonotype has a count of ten or more. The V and J genes are TRBV6-5 and TRBJ1-1, with TRBD1 matching over 7 bases. Germline loops: CDR1 MNHEY, CDR2 SVGAGI. The CDR3 has 14 residues. Unmatched junction bases numbered 7, after V lost 2 bases and J lost 7 bases. This CDR3 is CASSYNRDSLEAFF. The CDR3 region has the DNA TGTGCCAGCAGTTACAACCGGGACAGCCTTGAAGCTTTCTTT.

J is TRBJ2-3 and V is TRBV7-3; 9 positions agree with TRBD2. CDR3 length: 15 residues. Germline V lookup: CDR1 SGHTA, CDR2 FQGTGA. With V trimmed by 4 bases and J by 4 bases, 6 bases remained unmatched. The CDR3 DNA reads TGTGCCAGCAGCTCAAGCGGGAGGAACGCAGATACGCAGTATTTT. This gives the protein CASSSSGRNADTQYF.

A remark on this clonotype: A much larger clone sits a single nucleotide away, making a read error possible. This sequence joins TRBV12-3 or TRBV12-4 and TRBJ2-5; TRBD2 might be the D (6 bases). The CDR3 totals 14 residues. CDR3 amino acids: CASSLRRLGEIQYF. DNA for the CDR3: TGTGCCAGCAGTTTGAGGAGACTAGGGGAGATCCAGTACTTC.

This clonotype occurred many times. The junction departs from the called germline gene at one end, perhaps through a read error. The J gene is TRBJ2-3, the V gene TRBV12-3 or TRBV12-4; 7 bases agree with TRBD2. This CDR3 contains 13 residues. The CDR3 loop is CASSSLASGPDEF. The CDR3 DNA follows: TGTGCCAGCAGTTCCCTGGCTAGCGGCCCGGATGAGTTT.

As concerns this clonotype: A much larger clonotype is one base distant, so this may be a read error. V usage is TRBV29-1 and J usage is TRBJ2-7, with D possibly TRBD1 on 6 matching bases. The CDR3 spans 11 residues. The V gene lost 5 bases and the J gene lost 6 bases, with 11 bases spanning the gap. Germline V gene data show CDR1 as SQVTM and CDR2 as ANQGSEA. The DNA for the CDR3 is TGCAGCGTTTGGGACAACTTCGAGCAGTACTTC. This codes for CSVWDNFEQYF.

In regard to this clonotype: This may stem from a read error, because a much larger clone lies one nucleotide away. The chain has TRBV4-3 and TRBJ2-5; D is possibly TRBD1 or TRBD2 (6 bases each). V lost 1 base and J 2 bases, leaving 23 bases between the germline ends. Germline CDR1 LGHNA, CDR2 YSLEER. This CDR3 has 19 residues. Here the CDR3 reads CASSQVLTGAQTLQETQYF. The CDR3 DNA is TGCGCCAGCAGCCAAGTCCTAACGGGGGCCCAAACACTACAAGAGACCCAGTACTTC.

With regard to this clonotype: A much bigger clone sits one base away, suggesting this may be a read error. The rearrangement uses TRBV12-3 or TRBV12-4 and TRBJ2-1; no clear D. The CDR3 sequence is 12 residues long. The CDR3 coding sequence is TGTGCCGGCAGCAACTCTGACAATGAGCAGTTCTTC. This encodes CAGSNSDNEQFF.

Comments on this clonotype: Here the CDR3 omits its conserved ending phenylalanine or tryptophan, so a read error is the likely source. The chain couples TRBV12-3 or TRBV12-4 to TRBJ1-3; no firm D call. CDR3 size: 16 residues. The CDR3 nucleotides read TGTGCCAGCAGTTTAGAGGCTGGCTGGTCTGGAGACACCATATATCTT. Amino acids: CASSLEAGWSGDTIYL.

As for this clonotype: At one end, the junction sequence differs from germline, possibly due to a read error. This sequence joins TRBV4-3 and TRBJ2-3; D may match TRBD1 or TRBD2 (5 bases each). The CDR3 covers 19 residues. Per germline, CDR1 LGHNA and CDR2 YSLEER. The CDR3 region has the DNA TGCACCAGCAGCCAAGAATCTGCAGGGAGATCTATGGGCACAGATATGGAGTATTTT. Protein: CTSSQESAGRSMGTDMEYF.

A remark on this clonotype: The junction does not match germline at one end; this may be a read error. The chain is built from TRBV12-3 or TRBV12-4 and TRBJ1-1; 7 positions match TRBD1. This CDR3 region has 13 residues. CDR3 amino acids: CAGSLLDRAQAFF. DNA for the CDR3: TGTGCCGGCAGTTTACTCGACAGGGCGCAAGCTTTCTTT.

This clonotype has ten or more counts. The chain employs TRBV29-1 and TRBJ1-4, with D hard to call. CDR3 length equals 10 residues. The V gene's germline CDR1 is SQVTM and CDR2 ANQGSEA. Trimming removed 5 bases from V and 4 bases from J, with 2 bases in between. The CDR3 DNA follows: TGCAGCGTTCGTAATGAAAAACTGTTTTTT. Translating it yields CSVRNEKLFF. The full variable domain, rest sourced from reference TRBV29-1 and TRBJ1-4, is SAVISQKPSRDICQRGTSLTIQCQVDSQVTMMFWYRQQPGQSLTLIATANQGSEATYESGFVIDKFPISRPNLTFSTLTVSNMSPEDSSIYLCSVRNEKLFFGSGTQLSVL.

Note on this clonotype: One base away lies a much larger clone, so this may be a sequencing read error. V usage is TRBV12-3 or TRBV12-4 and J usage is TRBJ2-5; D might be TRBD1 (5 bases). The CDR3 extends over 13 amino acids. With 6 bases removed from V and 2 bases from J, the gap between germline ends came to 10 bases. The CDR3 coding sequence is TGTGCCAGCAGGATACAGGTTCAAGAGACCCAGTACTTC. Protein product: CASRIQVQETQYF.

On this clonotype itself: The junction departs from germline at one end; a sequencing error may be responsible. V usage is TRBV20-1 and J usage is TRBJ1-4, with a weak D call TRBD1 (6 bases). Germline values: CDR1 DFQATT, CDR2 SNEGSKA (reference sequence). This CDR3 contains 14 residues. DNA for the CDR3: TGCAGTACTAGAACACAGGGTGACCCCGAAAAACTGTTTTTT. Its protein product is CSTRTQGDPEKLFF.

This clonotype appeared many times. The V gene is TRBV4-2, the J gene TRBJ1-1, with TRBD1 identical over 8 bases. CDR1 LGHNA and CDR2 YNFKEQ come from the germline V gene. This CDR3 comprises 15 residues. V trimming: 1 base; J trimming: 6 bases; junction bases outside the gene matches: 7. The CDR3 DNA reads as TGTGCCAGCAGCCAAGGGACAGGGCCGGGCGCTGAAGCTTTCTTT. Protein: CASSQGTGPGAEAFF.

Details on this clonotype: Sequence at one end of the junction differs from germline and may be a read error. J is TRBJ2-3 and V is TRBV6-2 or TRBV6-3, with unresolved D. The CDR3 is 13 amino acids. The germline CDR1 and CDR2 sequences are MNHEY and SVGEGT. The chain's CDR3 is CASSDLSLDTLYF. CDR3 DNA sequence: TGTGCCAGCAGTGACCTTTCGCTAGATACGCTGTATTTT.

Concerning this clonotype itself: One end of the junction varies from germline; a read error may be responsible. This sequence joins TRBV6-2 or TRBV6-3 and TRBJ1-5; D is unresolved. Germline V gene data show CDR1 as MNHEY and CDR2 as SVGEGT. CDR3 length equals 11 residues. CDR3 sequence: CASSSGQLQHF. CDR3 in DNA: TGTGCCAGCAGTTCAGGTCAGCTCCAGCATTTT.